A single sample gave rise to the 21 T cell receptor beta chains below, sequenced in a study of blood T cells in healthy people across ages. Together with a sample-barcoded 5' primer, a J-beta primer mix was included in a second PCR lasting roughly 6 to 12 cycles. TCRdb called the 5' RACE reads again in MiXCR, with one record for every CDR3 protein. This sample carries over 700,000 distinct CDR3 sequences, roughly 25% of them seen once, and the ten largest clones take 9.4%. The same sample was also used in a study of T cells of mothers and their children.

Material: blood. Receptors originate from a boy between 10 and 17 years old in good health.

This clonotype was observed a single time. This chain joins TRBV7-3 and TRBJ2-3, with D tentatively TRBD1 (6 bases). The V gene's germline CDR1 is SGHTA and CDR2 FQGTGA. V shed 5 bases and J shed 7 bases, with 19 bases lying between them. This CDR3 contains 15 residues. The CDR3 DNA reads as TGTGCCAGCAGCCCCCAGACAGGCCTCGGGAATACGCAGTATTTT. It translates to CASSPQTGLGNTQYF.

The chain uses TRBV29-1 and TRBJ2-3, with 13 bases matching TRBD2. The CDR3 has 15 amino acids. V was pared by 3 bases and J by 2 bases, with 2 bases of the junction left unmatched. Germline V lookup: CDR1 SQVTM, CDR2 ANQGSEA. CDR3 sequence reads: CSVEGLAGITDTQYF. CDR3 bases: TGCAGCGTTGAGGGACTAGCGGGGATCACAGATACGCAGTATTTT.

CDR3 region: CASSPITAEETQYF. The CDR3 coding sequence is TGTGCCAGCTCACCAATCACCGCTGAAGAGACCCAGTACTTC. This sequence joins TRBV18 and TRBJ2-5; D unresolved. Trimming shortened V by 2 bases and J by 3 bases, and 10 bases separated the two germline ends. CDR3 length: 14 residues. Looked up from germline, CDR1 is KGHSH and CDR2 is LQKENI.

The chain has TRBV28 and TRBJ2-7; the D gene is possibly TRBD1 (5 bases). Germline loops: CDR1 MDHEN, CDR2 SYDVKM. V lost 4 bases, J lost 0 bases, and 13 bases lay in between. The CDR3 covers 15 residues. As DNA, the CDR3 is TGTGCCAGCAGTTACCGCAGGGCCTTCTCCTACGAGCAGTACTTC. Protein sequence: CASSYRRAFSYEQYF.

This chain uses TRBV4-2 with TRBJ2-5; D gene unclear. The CDR3 runs 16 residues. V lost 2 bases to trimming and J lost 5 bases, with 18 bases between them. Per germline, CDR1 LGHNA and CDR2 YNFKEQ. The CDR3 DNA reads as TGTGCCAGCAGCCAATCGGAATTAGCCGTGCGGGAGACCCAGTACTTC. It specifies CASSQSELAVRETQYF.

This rearrangement joins TRBV12-3 or TRBV12-4 to TRBJ1-4, with D maybe TRBD1 (5 bases). This CDR3 is 14 amino acids long. With 4 bases removed from V and 6 bases from J, the gap between germline ends came to 12 bases. CDR3 loop: CASSYGRADEKLFF. In DNA, the CDR3 is TGTGCCAGCAGTTATGGCAGGGCGGATGAAAAACTGTTTTTT.

This clonotype turned up a few times. The germline gene is not matched at one end of the junction; a read error may be the cause. The V and J genes are TRBV12-3 or TRBV12-4 and TRBJ2-6; 9 positions match TRBD2. The CDR3 is 16 residues long. The CDR3 loop reads CASSSGTSSRANVLTF. The CDR3 DNA is TGTGCCAGCAGTTCCGGGACTAGCTCTAGGGCCAACGTCCTGACTTTC.

This clonotype showed up just a few times. J is TRBJ2-5 and V is TRBV5-8; TRBD1 might be the D (5 bases). V shed 0 bases and J shed 4 bases, with 19 bases lying between them. In germline, CDR1 is SGHTS, CDR2 YDEGEE. CDR3 length: 17 amino acids. For the CDR3, the DNA is TGTGCCAGCAGCTTGGGAACCGACAGTCCTAAGGGAGAGACCCAGTACTTC. Its protein is CASSLGTDSPKGETQYF.

The J gene is TRBJ2-1, the V gene TRBV18, with 9 bases aligning to TRBD2. Germline V lookup: CDR1 KGHSH, CDR2 LQKENI. This CDR3 is built from 15 residues. J lost 12 bases, V lost 2 bases, and 11 bases had no gene match. The DNA of the CDR3 is TGTGCCAGCTCACCAAGGCGGGAGGGCCTTAACAGGCAGTTCTTC. Protein sequence: CASSPRREGLNRQFF. The variable domain in full, completed from reference TRBV18 and TRBJ2-1, reads NAGVMQNPRHLVRRRGQEARLRCSPMKGHSHVYWYRQLPEEGLKFMVYLQKENIIDESGMPKERFSAEFPKEGPSILRIQQVVRGDSAAYFCASSPRREGLNRQFFGPGTRLTVL.

A few counts support this clonotype. The chain has TRBV5-5 and TRBJ2-5, with no clear D. CDR1 and CDR2 (germline): SGHKS, YYEKEE (reference sequence). CDR3 length: 12 amino acids. V was pared by 9 bases and J by 1 base, with 10 bases between. The CDR3 reads CANLGSQETQYF. The CDR3 region has the DNA TGTGCCAACCTCGGGTCCCAAGAGACCCAGTACTTC.

V and J are TRBV5-6 and TRBJ2-1; 11 nucleotides line up with TRBD2. V shed 2 bases and J 4 bases; nucleotides not matched to a gene: 5. The CDR3 consists of 16 residues. In germline, CDR1 is SGHDT, CDR2 YYEEEE. The CDR3 loop is CASSFSLAGDYNEQFF. The CDR3 region has the DNA TGTGCCAGCAGCTTTTCACTAGCGGGGGATTACAATGAGCAGTTCTTC.

The chain links TRBV9 to TRBJ1-4; TRBD1 agrees at 9 bases. The CDR3 sequence is 15 residues long. Germline V gives CDR1 SGDLS, CDR2 YYNGEE. Trimming at V came to 4 bases and at J to 7 bases, leaving 8 bases not matched to a gene. CDR3 DNA: TGTGCCAGCAGCCTACGGACAGGGGAGGGTGAAAAACTGTTTTTT. Its translation: CASSLRTGEGEKLFF.

The chain is built from TRBV2 and TRBJ2-2; D may be TRBD2 (6 bases). This CDR3 is built from 15 residues. V was cut by 5 bases and J by 5 bases, with 15 bases left in between. The V gene's germline CDR1 is SNHLY and CDR2 FYNNEI. The CDR3 loop is CASSFVAVKTGELFF. The CDR3 coding sequence is TGTGCCAGCAGTTTCGTAGCGGTCAAGACCGGGGAGCTGTTTTTT.

The chain carries TRBV25-1 and TRBJ2-1; the match to TRBD2 covers 7 bases. The CDR3 covers 16 residues. V lost 1 base, J lost 5 bases, and 8 bases stayed unmatched. The germline gives CDR1 MGHDK, CDR2 SYGVNS. For the CDR3, the DNA is TGTGCCAGCAGTGAATTTAACGGGAGGAAGAACAATGAGCAGTTCTTC. Translating it yields CASSEFNGRKNNEQFF. Full variable domain (rest looked up from reference TRBV25-1 and TRBJ2-1): EADIYQTPRYLVIGTGKKITLECSQTMGHDKMYWYQQDPGMELHLIHYSYGVNSTEKGDLSSESTVSRIRTEHFPLTLESARPSHTSQYLCASSEFNGRKNNEQFFGPGTRLTVL.

The V call is TRBV29-1, the J call TRBJ2-4; D unclear. Germline values: CDR1 SQVTM, CDR2 ANQGSEA. Trimming stripped 6 bases from V and 0 bases from J, with 9 bases between. CDR3 length: 13 amino acids. For the CDR3, the DNA is TGCAGCGTAAATCCCCTAGCCAAAAACATTCAGTACTTC. Protein product: CSVNPLAKNIQYF.

The V and J genes are TRBV12-3 or TRBV12-4 and TRBJ2-1; 8 nucleotides line up with TRBD1. V lost 6 bases to trimming and J lost 2 bases; unmatched junction nucleotides: 12. CDR3 length: 17 residues. DNA of the CDR3: TGTGCCAGCAGCCCCAGGTTCGGGACAGGACCCTACAATGAGCAGTTCTTC. Its translation is CASSPRFGTGPYNEQFF.

This clonotype was recorded a few times. The rearrangement uses TRBV3-1 and TRBJ2-2; 11 bases match TRBD2. The CDR3 is 15 residues long. J lost 4 bases, V lost 4 bases, and 2 bases had no gene match. Germline CDR1 reads LGHDT; CDR2 reads YNNKEL (reference sequence). CDR3 residues: CASSRLAGTTGELFF. The CDR3 bases are TGTGCCAGCAGCCGACTAGCGGGGACCACCGGGGAGCTGTTTTTT.

The chain uses TRBV20-1 and TRBJ1-5; perhaps TRBD1 as D (6 bases). Germline V gene data show CDR1 as DFQATT and CDR2 as SNEGSKA (reference sequence). The CDR3 is made up of 13 amino acids. Trimming took off 3 bases at V and 9 bases at J, with 15 bases between the two ends. In DNA form, the CDR3 reads TGCAGTGCTAGGACAGGTGGGAATGGGCCCCAGCATTTT. This sequence encodes CSARTGGNGPQHF.

This clonotype was seen a handful of times. The V and J genes are TRBV19 and TRBJ2-5, with D unresolved. The J call may not be correct, given that the DNA end is closer to TRBJ2-1. The CDR3 contains 14 residues. Germline CDR1 is LNHDA and CDR2 is SQIVND (reference sequence). CDR3 sequence: CASSERAANNEQFF. For the CDR3, the DNA is TGTGCCAGTAGCGAAAGGGCCGCGAACAATGAGCAGTTCTTC.

This clonotype has only a few counts. This rearrangement joins TRBV28 to TRBJ1-4; 9 bases match TRBD1. This CDR3 is 17 amino acids long. With 2 bases clipped from V and 4 bases from J, the junction kept 8 bases outside the gene matches. Looked up from germline, CDR1 is MDHEN and CDR2 is SYDVKM. The CDR3 DNA reads as TGTGCCAGCAGTTTAGGGACAGGGTCTATGGTTAATGAAAAACTGTTTTTT. Its protein product is CASSLGTGSMVNEKLFF.

The chain carries TRBV5-1 and TRBJ2-2; no firm D call. Trimming cost V 4 bases and J 1 base, with 11 bases left between them. The CDR3 consists of 15 residues. CDR1 is SGHRS, CDR2 YFSETQ, per germline. The CDR3 region is CASSQNVGNTGELFF. The CDR3 DNA sequence: TGCGCCAGCAGCCAGAACGTCGGGAACACCGGGGAGCTGTTTTTT.